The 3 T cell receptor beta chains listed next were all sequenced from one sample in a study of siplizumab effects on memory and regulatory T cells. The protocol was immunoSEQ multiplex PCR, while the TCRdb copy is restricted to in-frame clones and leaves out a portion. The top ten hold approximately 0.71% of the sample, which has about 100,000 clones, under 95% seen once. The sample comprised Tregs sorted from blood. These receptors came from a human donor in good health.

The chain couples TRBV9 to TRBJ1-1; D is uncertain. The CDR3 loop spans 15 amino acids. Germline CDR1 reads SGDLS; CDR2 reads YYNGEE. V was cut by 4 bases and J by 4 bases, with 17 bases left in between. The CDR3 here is CASSQHGTSSTEAFF. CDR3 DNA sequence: TGTGCCAGCAGCCAGCACGGTACCTCCAGCACTGAAGCTTTCTTT.

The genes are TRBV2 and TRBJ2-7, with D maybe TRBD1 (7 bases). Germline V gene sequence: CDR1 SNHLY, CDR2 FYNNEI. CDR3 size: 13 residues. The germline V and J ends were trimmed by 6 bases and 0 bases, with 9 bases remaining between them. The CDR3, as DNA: TGTGCCAGCAGGCGGGACAGCTCCTACGAGCAGTACTTC. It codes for CASRRDSSYEQYF.

The CDR3 sequence is CAISESAGQGPNTGELFF. DNA for the CDR3: TGTGCCATCAGTGAGTCGGCGGGACAGGGTCCCAACACCGGGGAGCTGTTTTTT. V and J are TRBV10-3 and TRBJ2-2, with 9 bases matching TRBD1. This CDR3 is built from 18 residues. The germline gives CDR1 ENHRY, CDR2 SYGVKD. V shed 0 bases and J 2 bases; nucleotides not matched to a gene: 7.